These 26 T cell receptor beta chains came from one sample sequenced in a study of blood T cell repertoires in COVID-19. The method was immunoSEQ multiplex PCR; TCRdb's version includes in-frame clones alone and lacks a portion of them. This sample has 130,000 to 150,000 clones, with around nine tenths found just once. Material for sequencing was peripheral blood. These receptors originate from a woman aged 45-59 years with acute or convalescent COVID-19.

This rearrangement joins TRBV28 to TRBJ2-4, with D perhaps TRBD2 (5 bases). The CDR3 has 14 amino acids. The germline gives CDR1 MDHEN, CDR2 SYDVKM. V shed 6 bases and J shed 3 bases, with 12 bases lying between them. The CDR3 loop reads CASRVGRGKNIQYF. In DNA, the CDR3 is TGTGCCAGCAGGGTGGGCCGGGGCAAAAACATTCAGTACTTC. Using reference TRBV28 and TRBJ2-4 for the parts outside the CDR3, the full variable domain is DVKVTQSSRYLVKRTGEKVFLECVQDMDHENMFWYRQDPGLGLRLIYFSYDVKMKEKGDIPEGYSVSREKKERFSLILESASTNQTSMYLCASRVGRGKNIQYFGAGTRLSVL.

V usage is TRBV12-3 or TRBV12-4 and J usage is TRBJ1-2; TRBD1 is a possible D gene (5 bases). The CDR3 has 13 amino acids. V was trimmed by 3 bases and J by 8 bases, leaving 13 bases between them. The CDR3: CASSLVDIRGYTF. In DNA form, the CDR3 reads TGTGCCAGCAGTTTGGTGGACATTAGGGGCTACACCTTC.

J is TRBJ1-3 and V is TRBV3-1 (or the pseudogene TRBV3-2); D uncertain. In germline, CDR1 is LGHDT, CDR2 YNNKEL (reference sequence). This CDR3 spans 14 amino acids. The V end lost 4 bases, the J end lost 14 bases, and 21 bases lay between the germline ends. The CDR3 nucleotides read TGTGCCAGCAGCCTGCAAAGAGCGGGCCGCCCCGTATATTTT. It yields the protein CASSLQRAGRPVYF.

A few counts support this clone. The chain links TRBV19 to TRBJ1-2, with D uncertain. V lost 6 bases to trimming and J lost 4 bases, with 12 bases between them. The CDR3 extends over 13 amino acids. Germline lookup yields CDR1 LNHDA and CDR2 SQIVND (reference sequence). CDR3 DNA sequence: TGTGCCAGTAGCCCACTGGGGAGCTATGGCTACACCTTC. It codes for CASSPLGSYGYTF.

The DNA of the CDR3 is TGTGCCAGCGGGAGTTTAAGGGGGGGCACTGAAGCTTTCTTT. Its protein product is CASGSLRGGTEAFF. The gene calls are TRBV2 and TRBJ1-1; TRBD1 is a possible D gene (6 bases). CDR1 SNHLY and CDR2 FYNNEI come from the germline V gene. The CDR3 is 14 residues long. Trimming removed 8 bases at V and 4 bases at J, with 17 bases between.

This clone was detected once. The chain couples TRBV9 to TRBJ1-1, with D possibly being TRBD1 (5 bases). CDR1 and CDR2 (germline): SGDLS, YYNGEE. The CDR3 is made up of 16 amino acids. V was cut by 1 base and J by 1 base, with 14 bases left in between. The CDR3 DNA reads as TGTGCCAGCAGCGTATTTACCAGTACAGGGAACACTGAAGCTTTCTTT. Residues: CASSVFTSTGNTEAFF.

This sequence joins TRBV19 and TRBJ1-1, with D possibly matching TRBD1 (5 bases). Germline values: CDR1 LNHDA, CDR2 SQIVND (reference sequence). Trimming removed 3 bases from V and 5 bases from J, with 13 bases in between. The CDR3 is made up of 14 amino acids. The CDR3 region is CASSINRLGTEAFF. The CDR3 coding sequence is TGTGCCAGTAGTATCAACAGGTTGGGTACTGAAGCTTTCTTT.

This clone was seen only once. This chain joins TRBV9 and TRBJ1-4; 7 bases map to TRBD1. Per the germline V gene, CDR1 is SGDLS and CDR2 is YYNGEE. The CDR3 runs 16 residues. V shed 0 bases, J shed 7 bases, and the junction held 9 bases outside the gene matches. CDR3 in amino acids: CASSVGGRGRGEKLFF. The DNA of the CDR3 is TGTGCCAGCAGCGTAGGGGGAAGGGGGCGAGGTGAAAAACTGTTTTTT.

Written as DNA, the CDR3 is TGCGCCAGCAGCTTTTGGGGAGAGACTGAAGCTTTCTTT. It is translated as CASSFWGETEAFF. This chain links TRBV5-1 with TRBJ1-1, with D hard to call. The CDR3 runs 13 residues. The ends were cut back, 2 bases at V and 5 bases at J, with 10 bases in the middle. Per the germline V gene, CDR1 is SGHRS and CDR2 is YFSETQ. Filled out from reference TRBV5-1 and TRBJ1-1, the complete variable domain reads KAGVTQTPRYLIKTRGQQVTLSCSPISGHRSVSWYQQTPGQGLQFLFEYFSETQRNKGNFPGRFSGRQFSNSRSEMNVSTLELGDSALYLCASSFWGETEAFFGQGTRLTVV.

This clone was detected once. The V and J genes are TRBV7-9 and TRBJ2-5, with TRBD2 matching 10 bases. The CDR3 sequence is 15 residues long. The germline V gene encodes CDR1 SEHNR and CDR2 FQNEAQ (reference sequence). V lost 5 bases and J lost 5; bases outside the gene matches: 8. CDR3 region: CASSLLSGRAETQYF. As DNA, the CDR3 is TGTGCCAGCAGCCTCCTCAGCGGGAGGGCGGAGACCCAGTACTTC.

Here the CDR3 reads CASGGNYGYTF. Here the CDR3 DNA reads TGTGCCAGCGGGGGGAACTATGGCTACACCTTC. The V and J genes are TRBV2 and TRBJ1-2, with D tentatively TRBD1 (5 bases). This CDR3 comprises 11 residues. Germline lookup yields CDR1 SNHLY and CDR2 FYNNEI. Trimming left V 8 bases short and J 2 bases short, with 6 bases between.

This clone was counted a few times. The V gene is TRBV18, the J gene TRBJ1-1, with D perhaps TRBD1 (6 bases). The CDR3 covers 14 residues. The germline CDR1 and CDR2 sequences are KGHSH and LQKENI. Trimming took off 2 bases at V and 3 bases at J, with 10 bases between the two ends. As DNA, the CDR3 is TGTGCCAGCTCACCATGGGGGCGAGACACTGAAGCTTTCTTT. Protein product: CASSPWGRDTEAFF.

The J gene is TRBJ1-2, the V gene TRBV2; 7 nucleotides agree with TRBD1. This CDR3 region has 15 residues. Germline CDR1 and CDR2: SNHLY and FYNNEI. CDR3 bases: TGTGCGGGTTTCGGGGACAGAACTTCTAACTATGGCTACACCTTC. As protein: CAGFGDRTSNYGYTF.

The chain links TRBV7-9 to TRBJ1-5, with 7 bases identical to TRBD1. This CDR3 region has 15 residues. Germline loops: CDR1 SEHNR, CDR2 FQNEAQ (reference sequence). The V and J ends lost 5 bases and 1 base, in that order; junction bases with no gene match: 5. This CDR3 reads CASSPPGGSNQPQHF. DNA of the CDR3: TGTGCCAGCAGCCCCCCAGGGGGGAGCAATCAGCCCCAGCATTTT. The whole variable domain, remainder taken from reference TRBV7-9 and TRBJ1-5, is DTGVSQNPRHKITKRGQNVTFRCDPISEHNRLYWYRQTLGQGPEFLTYFQNEAQLEKSRLLSDRFSAERPKGSFSTLEIQRTEQGDSAMYLCASSPPGGSNQPQHFGDGTRLSIL.

The V and J genes are TRBV19 and TRBJ2-3; the match to TRBD2 covers 8 bases. V lost 3 bases, J lost 3 bases, and 8 bases stayed unmatched. Germline assignment: CDR1 LNHDA and CDR2 SQIVND (reference sequence). The CDR3 sequence is 16 residues long. This CDR3 is CASSMPAGVGTDTQYF. In nucleotides, the CDR3 is TGTGCCAGTAGTATGCCAGCGGGAGTCGGGACAGATACGCAGTATTTT.

The chain combines TRBV2 with TRBJ1-2, with a possible D match to TRBD1 (6 bases). The CDR3 runs 14 residues. Trimming cost V 2 bases and J 4 bases, with 11 bases left between them. Germline values: CDR1 SNHLY, CDR2 FYNNEI. The CDR3 DNA follows: TGTGCCAGCAGTGAACGGGGGGGCGCCTATGGCTACACCTTC. Translation gives CASSERGGAYGYTF.

This chain connects TRBV7-8 to TRBJ1-1; D is perhaps TRBD1 (5 bases). The V and J ends lost 0 bases and 5 bases respectively, with 13 bases between them. This CDR3 has 15 residues. CDR1 is SGHVS, CDR2 FQNEAQ, per germline. The CDR3 nucleotides are TGTGCCAGCAGCTTAGCGTTGGGGGGAGGAACTGAAGCTTTCTTT. Amino acid sequence: CASSLALGGGTEAFF.

This clone was detected only a few times. The chain uses TRBV3-1 (or the pseudogene TRBV3-2) and TRBJ1-1; no clear D. Germline CDR1 is LGHDT and CDR2 is YNNKEL (reference sequence). CDR3 size: 14 residues. V gave up 2 bases and J gave up 5 bases, with 12 bases separating them. CDR3 region: CASSQINSLTEAFF. The DNA of the CDR3 is TGTGCCAGCAGCCAAATCAACTCCCTAACTGAAGCTTTCTTT.

The chain joins TRBV5-1 to TRBJ2-5, with a possible D match to TRBD1 (5 bases). The germline V and J ends were trimmed by 4 bases and 5 bases, with 12 bases remaining between them. Germline V lookup: CDR1 SGHRS, CDR2 YFSETQ. The CDR3 is made up of 13 amino acids. This chain's CDR3 is CASSGRQGETQYF. CDR3 bases: TGCGCCAGCAGCGGGCGGCAGGGTGAGACCCAGTACTTC.

This chain joins TRBV11-2 and TRBJ2-1; D is possibly TRBD2 (6 bases). Looked up from germline, CDR1 is SGHAT and CDR2 is FQNNGV. With 2 bases removed from V and 6 bases from J, the gap between germline ends came to 11 bases. The CDR3 length is 14 residues. The CDR3 bases are TGTGCCAGCAGCTTATTCTCGGGAGTCAATGAGCAGTTCTTC. Translating gives CASSLFSGVNEQFF. Filled out from reference TRBV11-2 and TRBJ2-1, the complete variable domain reads EAGVAQSPRYKIIEKRQSVAFWCNPISGHATLYWYQQILGQGPKLLIQFQNNGVVDDSQLPKDRFSAERLKGVDSTLKIQPAKLEDSAVYLCASSLFSGVNEQFFGPGTRLTVL.

The genes are TRBV19 and TRBJ2-2; possibly TRBD1 for D (6 bases). Germline CDR1 is LNHDA and CDR2 is SQIVND (reference sequence). The V gene lost 6 bases and the J gene lost 6 bases, with 14 bases spanning the gap. The CDR3 length is 14 residues. The CDR3 loop reads CASSWGPKSGELFF. The CDR3, as DNA: TGTGCCAGTAGCTGGGGGCCGAAATCCGGGGAGCTGTTTTTT.

The gene calls are TRBV10-3 and TRBJ2-3; a possible D gene is TRBD1 (6 bases). The CDR3 spans 14 residues. Germline values: CDR1 ENHRY, CDR2 SYGVKD. Trimming took off 6 bases at V and 5 bases at J, with 15 bases between the two ends. The chain's CDR3 is CAIRSGTSQDTQYF. The DNA of the CDR3 is TGTGCCATCAGGTCGGGGACATCCCAAGATACGCAGTATTTT.

This clone was detected only a few times. The chain employs TRBV11-2 and TRBJ1-6; D gene unclear. V lost 4 bases to trimming and J lost 9 bases, with 7 bases between them. The V gene's germline CDR1 is SGHAT and CDR2 FQNNGV. This CDR3 is built from 12 residues. For the CDR3, the DNA is TGTGCCAGCAGCTCCCCGTTTTCACCCCTCCACTTT. Its translation: CASSSPFSPLHF.

This clone was observed once. The V and J genes are TRBV7-2 and TRBJ2-3, with TRBD2 matching over 7 bases. V shed 1 base, J shed 3 bases, and the junction held 4 bases outside the gene matches. The CDR3 has 15 amino acids. From germline, CDR1 is SGHTA and CDR2 FQGNSA. CDR3 nucleotides: TGTGCCAGCAGCTTAGGACCAGCGGGAACAGATACGCAGTATTTT. Its translation: CASSLGPAGTDTQYF.

The chain is built from TRBV3-1 (or the pseudogene TRBV3-2) and TRBJ2-5; maybe TRBD1 (5 bases). The V gene lost 1 base and the J gene lost 4 bases, with 10 bases spanning the gap. The CDR3 extends over 14 amino acids. Per germline, CDR1 LGHDT and CDR2 YNNKEL (reference sequence). The chain's CDR3 is CASSQGGYRETQYF. As DNA, the CDR3 is TGTGCCAGCAGCCAAGGGGGCTACAGAGAGACCCAGTACTTC.

The V call is TRBV3-1 (or the pseudogene TRBV3-2), the J call TRBJ2-7, with 12 bases lining up with TRBD1. The J segment lost 6 bases and the V segment lost 5 bases, leaving 8 bases of the junction unmatched. CDR1 is LGHDT, CDR2 YNNKEL, per germline (reference sequence). The CDR3 totals 15 residues. CDR3 region: CASSFRDRGLFEQYF. The CDR3 coding sequence is TGTGCCAGCAGCTTCCGGGACAGGGGGCTCTTCGAGCAGTACTTC.